This T cell receptor beta chain is from a study of vaccination and CD4 T cells after COVID-19. Study-wide context: As their vaccination, participants received two doses of either BNT162b2 or mRNA-1273 vaccine. Overlapping peptides covering the spike proteins of SARS-CoV-2, HCoV-NL63, HCoV-OC43 and HCoV-229E were added to stimulate cells.

The treatment: roughly 11-day PBMC culture with coronavirus spike peptide pools or control peptides (ViraFEST assay). During the years 2011-2018, before the COVID-19 pandemic, the unexposed donor's CD4+ T cells were collected. Peptide pools at approximately 10 ug/ml, together with 8.5 to 10 IU/ml IL-2, were added to cultures of approximately 2 million PBMCs per well. The CDR3 sequence is 13 residues long. Per the germline V gene, CDR1 is MNHNS and CDR2 is SASEGT. V was clipped by 6 bases and J by 7 bases, with 15 bases between them. General study results and limits: It was observed that, in convalescent patients, a median about 90% of reactive clones arose only post-vaccination.

Sequence data for DNA of cultured CD4+ T cells were generated by the Oncomine TCR Beta short-read assay. TCRdb independently ran MiXCR on the PCR reads; one entry per CDR3 protein. Of roughly 7,000 distinct CDR3 sequences listed, about half were seen once; the top ten hold around 33%. Details on this clonotype: Its target is not known.

The chain employs TRBV6-1 and TRBJ1-1, with D uncertain. The TCR sequence derives from a human donor in good health. The sequenced sample consisted of CD4+ T cells from blood, cultured in vitro. The CDR3 DNA reads TGTGCCAGCAGCTCTCCTACCCCGTTTGAAGCTTTCTTT. The encoded protein is CASSSPTPFEAFF.